The 30 T cell receptor beta chains in this list originate from one sample, sequenced in a study of cytomegalovirus exposure and HLA in healthy donors. PCR amplification relied on 60 Vbeta primers (plus 13 Jbeta primers). Profiled with immunoSEQ multiplex PCR; TCRdb holds only in-frame clones, not every one. The sample gives more than 150,000 clones, just over 75% of which show up once; about 1.5% is in the top ten. Input material: PBMCs. The receptors were sampled from a man in his late teens or twenties in good health and CMV-seronegative.

The genes are TRBV30 and TRBJ2-1; the match to TRBD2 covers 7 bases. CDR3 length: 14 amino acids. Germline CDR1 and CDR2: GTSNPN and SVGIG (reference sequence). After removal of 3 bases from V and 9 bases from J, the junction contained 11 bases not matched to a gene. The CDR3 DNA is TGTGCCTGGAGACCCGCTAGCGGTCCGATTGAGCAGTTCTTC. This gives the protein CAWRPASGPIEQFF.

The chain uses TRBV7-6 and TRBJ2-5; TRBD1 is a possible D gene (6 bases). This CDR3 has 15 residues. Germline V gives CDR1 SGHVS, CDR2 FNYEAQ. Between the trimmed V and J ends, which lost 5 bases and 3 bases, there was a span of 16 bases. CDR3 sequence reads: CASSPRTDSKETQYF. Written as DNA, the CDR3 is TGTGCCAGCAGCCCCCGGACAGATTCTAAAGAGACCCAGTACTTC.

This clone came up a few times. The V gene is TRBV18, the J gene TRBJ2-5; TRBD1 is a possible D gene (6 bases). Germline lookup yields CDR1 KGHSH and CDR2 LQKENI. CDR3 size: 15 residues. The germline V and J ends were trimmed by 2 bases and 1 base, with 11 bases remaining between them. In nucleotides, the CDR3 is TGTGCCAGCTCACCATTAGGGACAAGCCAAGAGACCCAGTACTTC. Its protein is CASSPLGTSQETQYF. Filled out from reference TRBV18 and TRBJ2-5, the complete variable domain reads NAGVMQNPRHLVRRRGQEARLRCSPMKGHSHVYWYRQLPEEGLKFMVYLQKENIIDESGMPKERFSAEFPKEGPSILRIQQVVRGDSAAYFCASSPLGTSQETQYFGPGTRLLVL.

The chain recombines TRBV7-2 with TRBJ1-2; the match to TRBD1 covers 7 bases. The CDR3 has 19 amino acids. CDR1 SGHTA and CDR2 FQGNSA come from the germline V gene. Trimming took 1 base from V and 5 from J; bases not matched to a gene: 19. In nucleotides, the CDR3 is TGTGCCAGCAGCTTAGAGTTTTCGATAGGGGGCAGGTCGCGGTATGGCTACACCTTC. Protein: CASSLEFSIGGRSRYGYTF.

V gene TRBV4-2 combines with J gene TRBJ2-1; TRBD2 agrees at 9 bases. Losses at the gene ends were 4 bases for V and 1 base for J; bases not matched to a gene: 8. Germline V gene sequence: CDR1 LGHNA, CDR2 YNFKEQ. The CDR3 is made up of 17 amino acids. In DNA form, the CDR3 reads TGTGCCAGCAGCCCACGCTCTCTAGCGGGATCCTACAATGAGCAGTTCTTC. Its translation: CASSPRSLAGSYNEQFF.

The chain links TRBV11-2 to TRBJ2-7; the D gene is possibly TRBD2 (5 bases). V lost 4 bases and J 0 bases, leaving 22 bases between the germline ends. Per germline, CDR1 SGHAT and CDR2 FQNNGV. CDR3 length: 18 residues. CDR3 coding DNA: TGTGCCAGCAGCTCTATCCCCAACCCCGGCGGGTCCTCCTACGAGCAGTACTTC. It specifies CASSSIPNPGGSSYEQYF. The full variable domain, its missing parts supplied by reference TRBV11-2 and TRBJ2-7, is EAGVAQSPRYKIIEKRQSVAFWCNPISGHATLYWYQQILGQGPKLLIQFQNNGVVDDSQLPKDRFSAERLKGVDSTLKIQPAKLEDSAVYLCASSSIPNPGGSSYEQYFGPGTRLTVT.

The rearrangement uses TRBV2 and TRBJ2-6; no reliable D call. The CDR3 totals 16 residues. Germline V gene lookup returns CDR1 SNHLY and CDR2 FYNNEI. The V end was cut by 3 bases, the J end by 1 base, with 10 bases between. The CDR3 DNA reads TGTGCCAGCAGTGAGAACTCATATTCTGGGGCCAACGTCCTGACTTTC. This gives the protein CASSENSYSGANVLTF. The full variable domain, its missing parts supplied by reference TRBV2 and TRBJ2-6, is EPEVTQTPSHQVTQMGQEVILRCVPISNHLYFYWYRQILGQKVEFLVSFYNNEISEKSEIFDDQFSVERPDGSNFTLKIRSTKLEDSAMYFCASSENSYSGANVLTFGAGSRLTVL.

CDR3 amino acids: CASSLALTVYEQYF. CDR3 sequence (DNA): TGTGCCAGCAGCTTAGCGCTCACGGTTTACGAGCAGTACTTC. The V and J genes are TRBV7-2 and TRBJ2-7; unclear D gene. Per germline, CDR1 SGHTA and CDR2 FQGNSA. Trimming took off 0 bases at V and 4 bases at J, with 10 bases between the two ends. CDR3 length: 14 residues.

The table lists this clone with a few counts. This chain links TRBV20-1 with TRBJ1-1; no reliable D call. The length of the CDR3 is 11 residues. Looked up from germline, CDR1 is DFQATT and CDR2 is SNEGSKA (reference sequence). Trimming pared 1 base from V and 7 bases from J, leaving 7 bases between. The CDR3 spells CSARGSVEAFF. DNA for the CDR3: TGCAGTGCTAGAGGGTCGGTTGAAGCTTTCTTT.

The gene calls are TRBV7-6 and TRBJ2-1; 7 bases are a match to TRBD1. Germline V gene sequence: CDR1 SGHVS, CDR2 FNYEAQ. The CDR3 length is 16 residues. V lost 5 bases and J lost 7; bases outside the gene matches: 14. CDR3 protein: CASSRDSYLPRNEQFF. In DNA, the CDR3 is TGTGCCAGCAGCCGGGACAGCTACCTTCCGCGAAATGAGCAGTTCTTC.

The rearrangement joins TRBV6-6 to TRBJ2-5; D perhaps matches TRBD1 (6 bases). CDR3 length: 15 residues. Germline assignment: CDR1 MNHNY and CDR2 SVGAGI (reference sequence). The germline V and J ends were trimmed by 0 bases and 1 base, with 9 bases remaining between them. The CDR3 DNA reads as TGTGCCAGCAGTTACTCCTGGGACACCCAAGAGACCCAGTACTTC. Translated: CASSYSWDTQETQYF.

The CDR3 DNA sequence: TGTGCCAGCAGCTTAGTGGGCGGCTTTGGAGGGCCCCAAGAGACCCAGTACTTC. Translation gives CASSLVGGFGGPQETQYF. The rearrangement links TRBV7-8 to TRBJ2-5; the D gene is possibly TRBD2 (6 bases). CDR1 is SGHVS, CDR2 FQNEAQ, per germline. This CDR3 region has 18 residues. V gave up 1 base and J gave up 1 base, with 19 bases separating them.

The chain has TRBV25-1 and TRBJ2-1; TRBD1 matches at 7 bases. Germline-derived CDR1 and CDR2 are MGHDK and SYGVNS. This CDR3 comprises 16 residues. After removal of 4 bases from V and 4 bases from J, the junction contained 10 bases not matched to a gene. The chain's CDR3 is CASSVRGPEIYNEQFF. The CDR3 DNA follows: TGTGCCAGCAGTGTGAGGGGGCCCGAAATATACAATGAGCAGTTCTTC. Full variable domain (missing parts from reference TRBV25-1 and TRBJ2-1): EADIYQTPRYLVIGTGKKITLECSQTMGHDKMYWYQQDPGMELHLIHYSYGVNSTEKGDLSSESTVSRIRTEHFPLTLESARPSHTSQYLCASSVRGPEIYNEQFFGPGTRLTVL.

V usage is TRBV9 and J usage is TRBJ2-7, with D maybe TRBD2 (7 bases). Trimming stripped 6 bases from V and 3 bases from J, with 13 bases between. Germline CDR1 SGDLS, CDR2 YYNGEE. The CDR3 sequence is 13 residues long. The CDR3 DNA sequence: TGTGCCAGCAAGGGGGAGGGGGACTACGAGCAGTACTTC. As protein: CASKGEGDYEQYF.

This clone was counted a few times. V and J are TRBV25-1 and TRBJ2-7; weak D call: TRBD1 (6 bases). The CDR3 covers 15 residues. Trimming pared 1 base from V and 2 bases from J, leaving 12 bases between. CDR1 and CDR2 (germline): MGHDK, SYGVNS. Written as DNA, the CDR3 is TGTGCCAGCAGTGAATCCGGGACACCCACCTACGAGCAGTACTTC. This gives the protein CASSESGTPTYEQYF.

The count of this clone is one. The CDR3 nucleotides read TGTGCCAGCAGAGCGACAGGGGGCTGCGAGCAGTACTTC. This gives the protein CASRATGGCEQYF. The chain has TRBV27 and TRBJ2-7; TRBD1 matches 10 bases. The junction had 5 bases not matched to a gene; V was cut back by 6 bases and J by 6 bases. The CDR3 spans 13 residues. In germline, CDR1 is MNHEY, CDR2 SMNVEV (reference sequence).

This clone came up a few times. J is TRBJ1-1 and V is TRBV29-1; no clear D gene. The CDR3 extends over 14 amino acids. Trimming left V 2 bases short and J 0 bases short, with 10 bases between. Germline loops: CDR1 SQVTM, CDR2 ANQGSEA. The CDR3 DNA sequence: TGCAGCGTTGAAAGCGGGTGGATGAACACTGAAGCTTTCTTT. Translation gives CSVESGWMNTEAFF.

This chain links TRBV19 with TRBJ2-5; 7 bases agree with TRBD2. Looked up from germline, CDR1 is LNHDA and CDR2 is SQIVND (reference sequence). Losses at the gene ends were 5 bases for V and 3 bases for J; bases not matched to a gene: 15. The CDR3 is 17 residues long. DNA for the CDR3: TGTGCCAGTAGTGAAGGGACTATCCGCTCGGGAAAAGAGACCCAGTACTTC. Translated, it gives CASSEGTIRSGKETQYF.

This clone has more than one count but fewer than ten. The V call is TRBV7-6, the J call TRBJ2-3, with D perhaps TRBD2 (6 bases). Trimming took 4 bases from V and 0 from J, leaving 17 bases between them. Germline values: CDR1 SGHVS, CDR2 FNYEAQ. This CDR3 contains 17 residues. The CDR3 region is CASSSETRLVSTDTQYF. The CDR3 nucleotides are TGTGCCAGCAGCTCTGAGACCCGACTAGTTAGCACAGATACGCAGTATTTT.

The chain carries TRBV11-3 and TRBJ2-2; D is perhaps TRBD2 (5 bases). V dropped 5 bases and J dropped 6 bases, with 19 bases sitting between them. The length of the CDR3 is 16 residues. Germline V gene data show CDR1 as SGHNT and CDR2 as YENEEA. CDR3 sequence reads: CASSAGEASGAGELFF. CDR3 nucleotide sequence: TGTGCCAGCAGCGCCGGAGAGGCGTCCGGGGCCGGGGAGCTGTTTTTT.

The genes are TRBV7-9 and TRBJ2-7; D remains ambiguous. Germline V gene sequence: CDR1 SEHNR, CDR2 FQNEAQ (reference sequence). This CDR3 is built from 13 residues. Trimming removed 4 bases from V and 0 bases from J, with 7 bases in between. The CDR3 coding sequence is TGTGCCAGCAGCTCCGACATCTCCTACGAGCAGTACTTC. This encodes CASSSDISYEQYF.

V is TRBV7-3 and J is TRBJ2-7; 13 bases are shared with TRBD2. The V and J ends lost 2 bases and 5 bases, in that order; junction bases with no gene match: 9. This CDR3 has 17 residues. Per the germline V gene, CDR1 is SGHTA and CDR2 is FQGTGA. CDR3 DNA sequence: TGTGCCAGCAGCTTATACGCTCGGACTAGCGGGAGCAACGAGCAGTACTTC. Translation gives CASSLYARTSGSNEQYF.

The chain recombines TRBV5-4 with TRBJ2-6; a possible D gene is TRBD2 (5 bases). The CDR3 is made up of 18 amino acids. With 5 bases removed from V and 4 bases from J, the gap between germline ends came to 22 bases. Germline CDR1 reads SGHNT; CDR2 reads YYREEE (reference sequence). CDR3 coding DNA: TGTGCCAGCAGTTCCGCTCCGAGTAATCCGGGAGGGGCCAACGTCCTGACTTTC. Encoded protein: CASSSAPSNPGGANVLTF.

The chain combines TRBV11-1 with TRBJ2-7, with 7 bases that match TRBD2. Germline assignment: CDR1 SGHAT and CDR2 FQDESV (reference sequence). The V gene end was trimmed by 4 bases and the J gene end by 3 bases; junction bases not matched to a gene: 6. CDR3 length: 14 residues. The CDR3 protein is CASSSWDYSYEQYF. The CDR3 region has the DNA TGTGCCAGCAGCTCGTGGGACTATAGCTACGAGCAGTACTTC.

The chain combines TRBV19 with TRBJ1-5; D gene uncertain. The germline gives CDR1 LNHDA, CDR2 SQIVND (reference sequence). V was clipped by 3 bases and J by 0 bases, with 6 bases between them. This CDR3 is built from 14 residues. The CDR3 region is CASSIVHSNQPQHF. Here the CDR3 DNA reads TGTGCCAGTAGTATTGTACATAGCAATCAGCCCCAGCATTTT.

The chain carries TRBV9 and TRBJ2-5, with 7 nucleotides matching TRBD2. The V and J ends lost 0 bases and 3 bases, in that order; junction bases with no gene match: 2. The V gene's germline CDR1 is SGDLS and CDR2 YYNGEE. This CDR3 is built from 14 residues. CDR3 sequence: CASSVDGTKETQYF. The CDR3 DNA sequence: TGTGCCAGCAGCGTAGACGGGACTAAAGAGACCCAGTACTTC.

Only a few counts were recorded for this clone. This CDR3 is also generated by other DNA sequences in the sample. The chain uses TRBV4-2 and TRBJ1-1; possibly TRBD1 for D (5 bases). V gave up 0 bases and J gave up 4 bases, with 9 bases separating them. Germline CDR1 is LGHNA and CDR2 is YNFKEQ. The CDR3 sequence is 14 residues long. The CDR3 here is CASSQEGRGTEAFF. Here the CDR3 DNA reads TGTGCCAGCAGCCAAGAGGGGCGGGGCACTGAAGCTTTCTTT.

The chain uses TRBV6-5 and TRBJ2-3; 7 bases are shared with TRBD2. The CDR3 extends over 15 amino acids. CDR1 MNHEY and CDR2 SVGAGI come from the germline V gene. The trim removed 4 bases at V and 4 bases at J, leaving 8 bases unmatched. CDR3 coding DNA: TGTGCCAGCAGTTCTAGGACTAGATTTCCAGATACGCAGTATTTT. Translated, it gives CASSSRTRFPDTQYF.

The chain employs TRBV5-6 and TRBJ2-2, with TRBD1 as a possible D gene (6 bases). Trimming removed 2 bases at V and 5 bases at J, with 13 bases between. Germline-derived CDR1 and CDR2 are SGHDT and YYEEEE. This CDR3 has 15 amino acids. The CDR3 bases are TGTGCCAGCAGCTTTCCAGGCAGGGGTACCGGGGAGCTGTTTTTT. Residues: CASSFPGRGTGELFF.

To note about this clone: Its ends do not fully match the called genes, so a read error is possible. The V call is TRBV5-8, the J call TRBJ2-1, with 14 bases matching TRBD2. The V gene's germline CDR1 is SGHTS and CDR2 YDEGEE. The CDR3 covers 15 residues. CDR3 bases: TGTGCCGGCAGGACTAGCGGGGGGTCCTACAATGAGCAGTTCTTC. Protein: CAGRTSGGSYNEQFF.